This entry concerns a single TCR beta chain. Its antigen is still unknown. Overnight CMV lysate stimulation of fresh PBMCs defined donor CMV status by CD4+ IFNgamma. Four subsets defined by CD45RA and CD27 were sorted after CD3, CD4, CD8 and live/dead staining. The CDR3 length is 13 residues. Germline V lookup: CDR1 KGHSH, CDR2 LQKENI. The V end was cut by 0 bases, the J end by 7 bases, with 6 bases between. This sample stems from a study of naive and memory T cell subsets. The study, taken as a whole, reports: Especially in CD8 cells, naive repertoires contained a few larger clonotypes, possibly CD45RA-re-expressing memory cells.

An equimolar mix of two oligonucleotides served as the beta constant-region primer for TRBC1 and TRBC2. Ligated cDNA was amplified by four rounds of PCR with nested alpha and beta constant-region primers and SP2. TCRdb analysed the UMI-ligation and nested PCR reads with MiXCR anew, one entry per CDR3 protein. The sample shows about 90,000 distinct CDR3 sequences, 11% of them seen only once. The chain employs TRBV18 and TRBJ2-2; D is undetermined. The source is a human donor in good health. Sequenced sample: naive CD4+ T cells from blood. CDR3 sequence: CASSPPGFGELFF. CDR3 nucleotides: TGTGCCAGCTCACCACCGGGTTTCGGGGAGCTGTTTTTT.